The text below deals with one T cell receptor (beta chain). This CDR3 contains 14 residues. The ends were cut back, 1 base at V and 4 bases at J, with 7 bases in the middle. CDR1 and CDR2 from the germline V gene are LGHDT and YNNKEL (reference sequence). The sample belongs to a study of blood T cell repertoires in COVID-19. Background on the study: Researchers got acute and convalescent COVID-19 samples from the United States, Italy and Spain. Sources were T cells, B-cell-depleted T cells, or PBMCs; the material itself was cDNA or gDNA.

Cohorts were based on clinical histories the participants reported. Cohort 3 donors were reported recovered after two negative PCRs, clearance, or symptom resolution. Sequencing was performed with immunoSEQ multiplex PCR; in TCRdb, only in-frame clones are kept and a portion is missing. This table holds under 350,000 clones, 90% found once. The TCR originated in a man in his 60s who had recovered from COVID-19. The sequenced sample consisted of PBMCs or T cells enriched from blood (not recorded which). The chain employs TRBV3-1 (or the pseudogene TRBV3-2) and TRBJ2-2, with D perhaps matching TRBD1 (5 bases). CDR3 region: CASSQARATGELFF. The DNA of the CDR3 is TGTGCCAGCAGCCAAGCCAGGGCCACCGGGGAGCTGTTTTTT.